A single sample is the source of the 26 T cell receptor beta chains below, sequenced in a study of shared clonotypes between healthy human individuals. The method was immunoSEQ multiplex PCR; TCRdb's version includes in-frame clones alone and lacks a portion of them. There are 2 million to 2.5 million clones in the sample; 93% occur only once, and about 0.39% lies in the top ten. The source material was naive CD4+ T cells from PBMCs. The subset here: CD45RA+ positively selected. Receptors were obtained from a man younger than 30 in good health. Some clones in this sample may be carry-over from other donors' samples.

The chain recombines TRBV5-5 with TRBJ1-2, with unresolved D. The germline gives CDR1 SGHKS, CDR2 YYEKEE (reference sequence). This CDR3 comprises 15 residues. The V and J ends lost 4 bases and 0 bases respectively, with 13 bases between them. The CDR3 nucleotides are TGTGCCAGCAGCGAGTTTCCGGGTCCTAACTATGGCTACACCTTC. Its translation: CASSEFPGPNYGYTF.

CDR3 in DNA: TGTGCCAGCAGCTTGGCGGAGACCTATGGCTACACCTTC. Encoded protein: CASSLAETYGYTF. The V gene is TRBV5-4, the J gene TRBJ1-2; no definite D call. Germline V gene sequence: CDR1 SGHNT, CDR2 YYREEE (reference sequence). With 0 bases removed from V and 4 bases from J, the gap between germline ends came to 7 bases. CDR3 length equals 13 residues.

The chain is built from TRBV18 and TRBJ2-1, with a weak D call TRBD1 (6 bases). Germline V CDR1 and CDR2: KGHSH, LQKENI. The CDR3 is 14 residues long. V lost 0 bases and J lost 8, with 11 bases in between. DNA for the CDR3: TGTGCCAGCTCACCACCTTTTCGGACAGATGAGCAGTTCTTC. Amino acids: CASSPPFRTDEQFF.

The V gene is TRBV4-2, the J gene TRBJ2-7, with D perhaps matching TRBD1 (6 bases). The length of the CDR3 is 18 residues. Germline CDR1 LGHNA, CDR2 YNFKEQ. V was shortened by 0 bases and J by 0 bases, with 18 bases between the two germline ends. CDR3 coding DNA: TGTGCCAGCAGCCAAGACACAGTACGACAGGACCTCTCCTACGAGCAGTACTTC. Amino acid sequence: CASSQDTVRQDLSYEQYF.

The rearrangement joins TRBV7-3 to TRBJ2-1; no firm D call. From germline, CDR1 is SGHTA and CDR2 FQGTGA. Trimming cost V 2 bases and J 5 bases, with 7 bases left between them. This CDR3 is built from 13 residues. The CDR3 sequence: CASSLYSDNEQFF. DNA for the CDR3: TGTGCCAGCAGCTTATATTCGGACAATGAGCAGTTCTTC. Full variable domain (missing parts from reference TRBV7-3 and TRBJ2-1): GAGVSQTPSNKVTEKGKYVELRCDPISGHTALYWYRQSLGQGPEFLIYFQGTGAADDSGLPNDRFFAVRPEGSVSTLKIQRTERGDSAVYLCASSLYSDNEQFFGPGTRLTVL.

This clone was counted a single time. The chain couples TRBV10-3 to TRBJ2-7; TRBD2 aligns across 12 bases. Germline V gene data show CDR1 as ENHRY and CDR2 as SYGVKD. This CDR3 is built from 15 residues. Germline trimming cut 10 bases from V and 6 bases from J; bases unmatched to any gene: 13. As DNA, the CDR3 is TGTGCCACGGGACCCGGGCTAGCGGGAGGGGCCGAGCAGTACTTC. Residues: CATGPGLAGGAEQYF.

The chain uses TRBV29-1 and TRBJ2-7, with a possible D match to TRBD1 (5 bases). V was cut by 7 bases and J by 6 bases, with 22 bases left in between. CDR3 length: 14 residues. Germline assignment: CDR1 SQVTM and CDR2 ANQGSEA. CDR3 protein: CSALIQGGLSEQYF. CDR3 in DNA: TGCAGCGCCCTGATCCAGGGTGGGTTGTCCGAGCAGTACTTC.

Regarding this clone: Distinct nucleotide sequences in the sample also encode this CDR3. V is TRBV6-4 and J is TRBJ1-1, with D perhaps matching TRBD1 (5 bases). Trimming left V 4 bases short and J 1 base short, with 7 bases between. The germline V gene has CDR1 MRHNA and CDR2 SNTAGT. CDR3 size: 13 residues. CDR3 DNA sequence: TGTGCCAGCAGTGCTACAGGGAACACTGAAGCTTTCTTT. Translation: CASSATGNTEAFF.

This clone was counted a few times. The chain carries TRBV29-1 and TRBJ2-2, with a possible D match to TRBD2 (6 bases). The CDR3 is 11 residues long. With 5 bases removed from V and 5 bases from J, the gap between germline ends came to 6 bases. CDR1 and CDR2 (germline): SQVTM, ANQGSEA. CDR3 coding DNA: TGCAGCGTTCGGGAGACCGGGGAGCTGTTTTTT. Translated, it gives CSVRETGELFF.

This chain joins TRBV2 and TRBJ2-7; 8 bases map to TRBD2. This CDR3 comprises 14 residues. Per germline, CDR1 SNHLY and CDR2 FYNNEI. V lost 6 bases and J lost 7; bases outside the gene matches: 11. The CDR3 DNA follows: TGTGCCAGCAGGATGGGACTAGGGGGAGGAGAGCAGTACTTC. Amino acids: CASRMGLGGGEQYF.

The V and J genes are TRBV5-1 and TRBJ1-1; no clear D. This CDR3 region has 13 residues. Germline values: CDR1 SGHRS, CDR2 YFSETQ. With 4 bases removed from V and 3 bases from J, the gap between germline ends came to 10 bases. CDR3 DNA sequence: TGCGCCAGCAGCCGCCGTGGGGACACTGAAGCTTTCTTT. Translating gives CASSRRGDTEAFF.

This chain joins TRBV28 and TRBJ2-4; D unresolved. The germline V gene has CDR1 MDHEN and CDR2 SYDVKM. V gave up 6 bases and J gave up 0 bases, with 12 bases separating them. The CDR3 loop spans 15 amino acids. The CDR3 sequence is CASSRPELAKNIQYF. CDR3 DNA: TGTGCCAGCAGCCGGCCGGAGCTAGCCAAAAACATTCAGTACTTC.

Only a few counts were recorded for this clone. This chain connects TRBV10-3 to TRBJ2-7; 9 bases line up with TRBD1. This CDR3 is 16 amino acids long. V lost 2 bases and J lost 2; bases outside the gene matches: 7. CDR1 is ENHRY, CDR2 SYGVKD, per germline. The CDR3 DNA reads as TGTGCCATCAGTGAGACGGGACAGGGTCCCCCCTACGAGCAGTACTTC. Its protein product is CAISETGQGPPYEQYF.

The CDR3 spells CASSFGGQFGYTF. In nucleotides, the CDR3 is TGTGCCAGCAGCTTTGGGGGCCAGTTTGGCTACACCTTC. This sequence joins TRBV11-2 and TRBJ1-2, with a weak D call TRBD1 (6 bases). V was pared by 3 bases and J by 7 bases, with 12 bases between. Germline-derived CDR1 and CDR2 are SGHAT and FQNNGV. CDR3 size: 13 residues. The complete variable domain, with remaining parts taken from reference TRBV11-2 and TRBJ1-2, reads EAGVAQSPRYKIIEKRQSVAFWCNPISGHATLYWYQQILGQGPKLLIQFQNNGVVDDSQLPKDRFSAERLKGVDSTLKIQPAKLEDSAVYLCASSFGGQFGYTFGSGTRLTVV.

Comment on this clone: A read error may produce the germline difference seen at one junction end. The V call is TRBV15, the J call TRBJ2-3; a possible D gene is TRBD1 (5 bases). This CDR3 region has 12 residues. Germline V CDR1 and CDR2: LNHNV, YYDKDF (reference sequence). DNA of the CDR3: TGTGCCACCAGCAGTGGTACAGGTACGCAGTATTTT. It translates to CATSSGTGTQYF.

The J gene is TRBJ2-3, the V gene TRBV6-1; 11 bases map to TRBD2. Trimming cost V 1 base and J 5 bases; bases outside gene matches: 8. The CDR3 is 17 amino acids. Germline loops: CDR1 MNHNS, CDR2 SASEGT. The CDR3 nucleotides read TGTGCCAGCAGTGAAGGGGCTAGCGGGGGGATAGTAGATACGCAGTATTTT. This sequence encodes CASSEGASGGIVDTQYF.

The gene calls are TRBV25-1 and TRBJ1-3; tentatively, D is TRBD1 (5 bases). V was pared by 0 bases and J by 6 bases, with 15 bases between. Germline CDR1 is MGHDK and CDR2 is SYGVNS. The CDR3 is 16 residues long. The CDR3 protein is CASSEYPTGGENTIYF. The CDR3 DNA follows: TGTGCCAGCAGTGAATATCCCACAGGAGGGGAAAACACCATATATTTT.

Comment on this clone: The sample holds other DNA sequences that translate to the same CDR3. The CDR3 loop is CASSPGPSYNEQFF. The CDR3 coding sequence is TGTGCCAGCTCACCTGGCCCCTCCTACAATGAGCAGTTCTTC. The chain links TRBV18 to TRBJ2-1; D gene unclear. Between the trimmed V and J ends, which lost 3 bases and 0 bases, there was a span of 6 bases. Germline CDR1 and CDR2: KGHSH and LQKENI. The CDR3 covers 14 residues.

CDR3 in DNA: TGTGCCAGCAGCTTCACCCGATGGACCGGGGAGCTGTTTTTT. It is translated as CASSFTRWTGELFF. The chain has TRBV7-3 and TRBJ2-2; D uncertain. Germline V gene data show CDR1 as SGHTA and CDR2 as FQGTGA. The CDR3 totals 14 residues. Trimming removed 3 bases from V and 5 bases from J, with 10 bases in between.

The chain links TRBV12-5 to TRBJ1-5, with D hard to call. Per the germline V gene, CDR1 is LGHNT and CDR2 is FRNRAP. This CDR3 spans 12 amino acids. V lost 2 bases to trimming and J lost 6 bases, with 5 bases between them. The CDR3 spells CASGLFGQPQHF. The CDR3 coding sequence is TGTGCTAGTGGTTTGTTCGGTCAGCCCCAGCATTTT.

The chain uses TRBV11-3 and TRBJ2-7; D unresolved. The CDR3 consists of 12 residues. Between the trimmed V and J ends, which lost 4 bases and 6 bases, there was a span of 10 bases. From germline, CDR1 is SGHNT and CDR2 YENEEA. Here the CDR3 reads CASSSDGLEQYF. In nucleotides, the CDR3 is TGTGCCAGCAGCTCGGACGGGCTCGAGCAGTACTTC.

V gene TRBV28 combines with J gene TRBJ2-7; no definite D call. Germline CDR1 is MDHEN and CDR2 is SYDVKM. Trimming removed 1 base from V and 3 bases from J, with 10 bases in between. This CDR3 comprises 14 residues. Here the CDR3 reads CASSLYRRSYEQYF. CDR3 sequence (DNA): TGTGCCAGCAGTTTATATCGACGGAGCTACGAGCAGTACTTC.

This chain connects TRBV5-1 to TRBJ2-1; tentatively, D is TRBD1 or TRBD2 (6 bases each). The CDR3 covers 15 residues. The V end was cut by 4 bases, the J end by 5 bases, with 16 bases between. Germline CDR1 is SGHRS and CDR2 is YFSETQ. CDR3 protein: CASSPEGGYHNEQFF. CDR3 nucleotide sequence: TGCGCCAGCAGCCCGGAGGGGGGTTACCACAATGAGCAGTTCTTC. Variable domain in full (rest from reference TRBV5-1 and TRBJ2-1): KAGVTQTPRYLIKTRGQQVTLSCSPISGHRSVSWYQQTPGQGLQFLFEYFSETQRNKGNFPGRFSGRQFSNSRSEMNVSTLELGDSALYLCASSPEGGYHNEQFFGPGTRLTVL.

V usage is TRBV28 and J usage is TRBJ2-5; unclear D gene. In germline, CDR1 is MDHEN, CDR2 SYDVKM. The CDR3 spans 12 residues. V lost 4 bases and J 4 bases, leaving 7 bases between the germline ends. The CDR3 is CASSWGPETQYF. CDR3 DNA sequence: TGTGCCAGCAGTTGGGGTCCAGAGACCCAGTACTTC.

This clone was recorded only once. The gene calls are TRBV27 and TRBJ2-7, with D tentatively TRBD2 (5 bases). Trimming shortened V by 5 bases and J by 4 bases, and 15 bases separated the two germline ends. The CDR3 contains 14 residues. Germline V CDR1 and CDR2: MNHEY, SMNVEV (reference sequence). The CDR3 is CASSPGMLRYEQYF. In nucleotides, the CDR3 is TGTGCCAGCAGTCCCGGGATGCTACGTTACGAGCAGTACTTC.

V gene TRBV27 combines with J gene TRBJ2-2; 7 positions agree with TRBD1. The CDR3 length is 14 residues. Losses at the gene ends were 7 bases for V and 5 bases for J; bases not matched to a gene: 7. The germline gives CDR1 MNHEY, CDR2 SMNVEV (reference sequence). The CDR3 region is CASTRAGGTGELFF. In DNA, the CDR3 is TGTGCCAGCACCAGGGCAGGGGGAACCGGGGAGCTGTTTTTT.